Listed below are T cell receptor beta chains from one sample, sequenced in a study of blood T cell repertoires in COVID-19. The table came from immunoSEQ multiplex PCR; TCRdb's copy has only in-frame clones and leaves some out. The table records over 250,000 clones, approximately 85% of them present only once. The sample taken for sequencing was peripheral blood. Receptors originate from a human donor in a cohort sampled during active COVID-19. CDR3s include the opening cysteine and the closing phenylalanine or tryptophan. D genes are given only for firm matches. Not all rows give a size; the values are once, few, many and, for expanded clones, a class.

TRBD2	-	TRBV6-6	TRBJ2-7	TGTGCCAGCAGTCCAATTCTGACAAGCGGGAGACTCTACGAGCAGTACTTC	CASSPILTSGRLYEQYF
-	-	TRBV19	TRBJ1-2	TGTGCCAGTAGGAATTACCAGGGAATTTCTGGCTACACCTTC	CASRNYQGISGYTF
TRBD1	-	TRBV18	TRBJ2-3	TGTGCCAGCTCACCCGCCGGAAGGGGGCAGTCGACAGATACGCAGTATTTT	CASSPAGRGQSTDTQYF
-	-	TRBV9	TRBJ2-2	TGTGCCAGCAGCGCCCCTCAGGGGATTAAGGGGGAGCTGTTTTTT	CASSAPQGIKGELFF
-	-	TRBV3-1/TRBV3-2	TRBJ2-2	TGTGCCAGCAGACTACAGGGAACCACCGGGGAGCTGTTTTTT	CASRLQGTTGELFF
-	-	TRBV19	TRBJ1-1	TGTGCCAGTAGTTTATGGGGATGGGAGACTGAAGCTTTCTTT	CASSLWGWETEAFF
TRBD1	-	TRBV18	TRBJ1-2	TGTGCCAGCTCACCACCGGGACAGCAAGTTACGGGTGGCTACACCTTC	CASSPPGQQVTGGYTF
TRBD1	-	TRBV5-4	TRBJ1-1	TGTGCCAGCAGCGCAGGGGGCGCCGGGAACACTGAAGCTTTCTTT	CASSAGGAGNTEAFF
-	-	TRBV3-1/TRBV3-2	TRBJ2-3	TGTGCCAGCAGCCCAGCGGTTAGCACAGATACGCAGTATTTT	CASSPAVSTDTQYF
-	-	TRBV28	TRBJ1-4	TGTGCCAGCAGGGACAATCCCTCCGGGAAACTGTTTTTT	CASRDNPSGKLFF
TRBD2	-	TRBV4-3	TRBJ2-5	TGCGCCAGCAGCCAAGACCTAGCGGGAGTTGGGACCCAGTACTTC	CASSQDLAGVGTQYF
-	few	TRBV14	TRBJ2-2	TGTGCCAGCAGCCAACTCAGCCGACTTACCGGGGAGCTGTTTTTT	CASSQLSRLTGELFF
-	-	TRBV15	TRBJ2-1	TGTGCCACCAGCAGAGATTTATTGTCAGGTGAGCAGTTCTTC	CATSRDLLSGEQFF
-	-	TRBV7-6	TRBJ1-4	TGTGCCAGCAGCCCCCCAGGCCGTAATGAAAAACTGTTTTTT	CASSPPGRNEKLFF
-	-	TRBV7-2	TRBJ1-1	TGTGCCAGCAGCTATCGCCCCGACAGGTTGAACACTGAAGCTTTCTTT	CASSYRPDRLNTEAFF
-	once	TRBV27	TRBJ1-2	TGTGCCAGCAGTGCCACCGCCCGGCAGCGAGGCTACACCTTC	CASSATARQRGYTF
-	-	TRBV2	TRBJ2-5	TGTGCCAGCATCGGTCTTCAAGAGACCCAGTACTTC	CASIGLQETQYF
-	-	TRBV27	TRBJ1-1	TGTGCCAGCAGTTCCCTCCTCGGGGGAGCCGGAGAAGCTTTCTTT	CASSSLLGGAGEAFF
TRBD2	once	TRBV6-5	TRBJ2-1	TGTGCCAGCAGTTACAGGTCTAGCGGCTACAATGAGCAGTTCTTC	CASSYRSSGYNEQFF
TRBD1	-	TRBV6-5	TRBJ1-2	TGTGCCAGCAGTTACTCGGACAGGCGAAACTATGGCTACACCTTC	CASSYSDRRNYGYTF
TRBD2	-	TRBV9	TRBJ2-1	TGTGCCAGCAGCCCCCGGAGAGGCGGGAGGGCCGGGGACAATGAGCAGTTCTTC	CASSPRRGGRAGDNEQFF
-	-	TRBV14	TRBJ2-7	TGTGCCAGCAGCCGAGGACTACGATCCTACGAGCAGTACTTC	CASSRGLRSYEQYF
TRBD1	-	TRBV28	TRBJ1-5	TGTGCCAGCAGTCCCATACAGGGGTCTTCCAATCAGCCCCAGCATTTT	CASSPIQGSSNQPQHF
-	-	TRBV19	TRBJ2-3	TGTGCCAGTAGTATGCTGGGGGCAGGAGATACGCAGTATTTT	CASSMLGAGDTQYF
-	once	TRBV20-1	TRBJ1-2	TGCAGTGCTAGTAACAGGCACTATGGCTACACCTTC	CSASNRHYGYTF
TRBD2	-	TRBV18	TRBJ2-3	TGTGCCAGCTCAACTAGGACTAGCCAAAAGTCCCTCACAGATACGCAGTATTTT	CASSTRTSQKSLTDTQYF
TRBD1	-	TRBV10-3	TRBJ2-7	TGTGCCATCAGTCAGGGGGCCTTCGACGAGCAGTACTTC	CAISQGAFDEQYF
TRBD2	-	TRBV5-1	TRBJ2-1	TGCGCCAGCAGCTTGGGTGGGACTAGCGGCCATGAGCAGTTCTTC	CASSLGGTSGHEQFF
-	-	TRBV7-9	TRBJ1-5	TGTGCCAGCAGCTCCCTGGGGGGGACTGAGTCCCAGCATTTT	CASSSLGGTESQHF
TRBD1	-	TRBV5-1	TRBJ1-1	TGCGCCACCGGACAGGGAGCTTCGGGCACTGAAGCTTTCTTT	CATGQGASGTEAFF
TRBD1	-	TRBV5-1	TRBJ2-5	TGCGCCAGCAGCCGTGGGACAGGGGAAGGAGAGACCCAGTACTTC	CASSRGTGEGETQYF
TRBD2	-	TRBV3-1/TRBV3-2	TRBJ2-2	TGTGCCAGCAGCTCAACTTCCTATCTAGCGGGGCGGGGGGAGCTGTTTTTT	CASSSTSYLAGRGELFF
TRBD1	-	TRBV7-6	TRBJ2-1	TGTGCCAGCAGCCGACAGGGAACCTCTTACAATGAGCAGTTCTTC	CASSRQGTSYNEQFF
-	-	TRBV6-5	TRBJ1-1	TGTGCCAGCAGTCCCCGAGGAGGACAAGCTTTCTTT	CASSPRGGQAFF
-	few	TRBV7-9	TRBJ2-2	TGTGCCAGCATTGTAGGGGTAGTCCCAGCCGGGGAGCTGTTTTTT	CASIVGVVPAGELFF
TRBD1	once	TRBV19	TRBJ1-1	TGTGCCAGTAGTATCCTAAGGACAGGGATTTCGAACACTGAAGCTTTCTTT	CASSILRTGISNTEAFF
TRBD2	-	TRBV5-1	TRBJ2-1	TGCGCCAGCAGGACTAGCGGGGTGCATGAGCAGTTCTTC	CASRTSGVHEQFF
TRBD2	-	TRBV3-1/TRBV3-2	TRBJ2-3	TGTGCCAGCAGCCGACTAGCGGGAGTCAGAGATACGCAGTATTTT	CASSRLAGVRDTQYF
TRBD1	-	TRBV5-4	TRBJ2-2	TGTGCCAGCAGGCCCGGGACAGCGAACACCGGGGAGCTGTTTTTT	CASRPGTANTGELFF
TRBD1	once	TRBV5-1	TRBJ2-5	TGCGCCAGCAGCGCGACAGGGGTGGAGACCCAGTACTTC	CASSATGVETQYF
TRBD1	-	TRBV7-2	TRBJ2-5	TGTGCCAGCAGCCGGACAGGGGCGAGGGGATGGGAGACCCAGTACTTC	CASSRTGARGWETQYF
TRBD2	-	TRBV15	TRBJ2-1	TGTGCCACCAGCATTGGGCTTGGCGGGAGCGACAATGAGCAGTTCTTC	CATSIGLGGSDNEQFF
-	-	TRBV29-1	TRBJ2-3	TGCAGCGTTGACAGGTCAACAGATACGCAGTATTTT	CSVDRSTDTQYF
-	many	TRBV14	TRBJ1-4	TGTGCCAGCAGCCAGGGTCAGGGGCTCCAGTATGAAAAACTGTTTTTT	CASSQGQGLQYEKLFF
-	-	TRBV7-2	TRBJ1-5	TGTGCCAGCGCAGGTCAGGGAAAACAGCCCCAGCATTTT	CASAGQGKQPQHF
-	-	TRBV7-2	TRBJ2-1	TGTGCCAGCAGCCTCCTGGTAGTGAATGAGCAGTTCTTC	CASSLLVVNEQFF
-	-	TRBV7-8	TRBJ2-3	TGTGCCAGCAGCTTTAACAGGGCCGTGGATACGCAGTATTTT	CASSFNRAVDTQYF
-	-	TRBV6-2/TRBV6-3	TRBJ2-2	TGTGCCAGCAGCCGGAACAGGGTCTCTGCCGGGGAGCTGTTTTTT	CASSRNRVSAGELFF
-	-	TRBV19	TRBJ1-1	TGTGCCAGTACCGGGACAATAAACACTGAAGCTTTCTTT	CASTGTINTEAFF
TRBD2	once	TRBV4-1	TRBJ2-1	TGCGCCAGCAGCCCCGCTCTGGCGGGAGCTAAGTATGAGCAGTTCTTC	CASSPALAGAKYEQFF
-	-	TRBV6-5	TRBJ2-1	TGTGCCAGCAGTTACCATACTAGACGCTCCTACAATGAGCAGTTCTTC	CASSYHTRRSYNEQFF
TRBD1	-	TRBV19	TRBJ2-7	TGTGCCAGTAGCCCCGGGCAGGGGGCTTACGAGCAGTACTTC	CASSPGQGAYEQYF
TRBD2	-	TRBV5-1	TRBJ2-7	TGCGCCAGCAGACTAGCGGGAGGGTACGAGCAGTACTTC	CASRLAGGYEQYF
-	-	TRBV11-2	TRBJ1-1	TGTGCCAGCAGCTTAGATCTTGTTACTGAAGCTTTCTTT	CASSLDLVTEAFF
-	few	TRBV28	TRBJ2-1	TGTGCCAGCAGTTTTGGAGGATCCTACAATGAGCAGTTCTTC	CASSFGGSYNEQFF
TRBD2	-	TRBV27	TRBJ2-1	TGTGCCAGCAGTTGGGGAGCGGGAGTGTTAAACAATGAGCAGTTCTTC	CASSWGAGVLNNEQFF
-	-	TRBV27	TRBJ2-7	TGTGCCAGCAGTTTATCTAGAGTTTCCCCCTACGAGCAGTACTTC	CASSLSRVSPYEQYF
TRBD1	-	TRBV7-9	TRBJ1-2	TGTGCCAGCAGAACCGGGACAGCCTTCTATGGCTACACCTTC	CASRTGTAFYGYTF
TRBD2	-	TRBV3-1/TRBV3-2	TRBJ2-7	TGTGCCAGCAGCCGGGGGACTAGAGGGTTGCGGGAGCAGTACTTC	CASSRGTRGLREQYF